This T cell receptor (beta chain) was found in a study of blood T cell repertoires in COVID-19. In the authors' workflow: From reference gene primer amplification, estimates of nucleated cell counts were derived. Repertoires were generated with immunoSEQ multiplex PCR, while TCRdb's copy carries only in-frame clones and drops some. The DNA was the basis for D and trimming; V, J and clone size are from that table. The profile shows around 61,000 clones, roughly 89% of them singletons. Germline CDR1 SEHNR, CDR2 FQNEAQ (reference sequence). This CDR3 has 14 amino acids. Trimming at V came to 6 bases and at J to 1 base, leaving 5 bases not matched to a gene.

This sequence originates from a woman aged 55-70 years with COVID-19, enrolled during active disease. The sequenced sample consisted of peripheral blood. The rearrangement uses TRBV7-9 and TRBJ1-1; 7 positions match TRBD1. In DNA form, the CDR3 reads TGTGCCAGCAGTCGGGACAGTTGGAACACTGAAGCTTTCTTT. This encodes CASSRDSWNTEAFF.